The 11 T cell receptor beta chains presented below share a single source sample, sequenced in a study of T cell responses to AZD1222 COVID-19 vaccine. Libraries were prepared by immunoSEQ multiplex PCR; TCRdb keeps only in-frame clonotypes and omits some of them. The table shows more than 100,000 clones, with about 90% occurring only once. The sequenced sample was peripheral blood, obtained on day 0 of AZD1222 vaccination. The receptors come from an adult in good health.

CDR3 residues: CASKEAINQPQHF. CDR3 coding DNA: TGTGCCAGCAAGGAAGCTATCAATCAGCCCCAGCATTTT. The V call is TRBV2, the J call TRBJ1-5; D unclear. Trimming removed 7 bases from V and 3 bases from J, with 10 bases in between. Germline CDR1 and CDR2: SNHLY and FYNNEI. The CDR3 is 13 residues long.

CDR3 loop: CASSPEGAAGNSPLHF. The CDR3 nucleotides are TGCGCCAGCAGCCCGGAGGGTGCTGCTGGGAATTCACCCCTCCACTTT. This sequence joins TRBV5-1 and TRBJ1-6, with D uncertain. The CDR3 has 16 amino acids. Trimming cost V 4 bases and J 7 bases, with 18 bases left between them. Germline lookup yields CDR1 SGHRS and CDR2 YFSETQ.

The chain carries TRBV2 and TRBJ2-7; D is unclear. Germline CDR1 SNHLY, CDR2 FYNNEI. There are 14 residues in the CDR3. Trimming shortened V by 0 bases and J by 0 bases, and 6 bases separated the two germline ends. CDR3 amino acids: CASSEAGYSYEQYF. The DNA of the CDR3 is TGTGCCAGCAGTGAAGCAGGTTACTCCTACGAGCAGTACTTC.

The CDR3 protein is CASSPTGRRRGSSYEQYF. For the CDR3, the DNA is TGTGCCAGCAGCCCAACAGGGAGACGCAGGGGGTCCTCCTACGAGCAGTACTTC. The chain carries TRBV11-2 and TRBJ2-7; TRBD1 matches at 7 bases. V lost 5 bases, J lost 0 bases, and 16 bases stayed unmatched. The CDR3 runs 18 residues. Germline loops: CDR1 SGHAT, CDR2 FQNNGV.

CDR3 bases: TGCGCCAGCAGTGGAAACAGGGCCGCCGAATACAATGAGCAGTTCTTC. This sequence encodes CASSGNRAAEYNEQFF. This chain joins TRBV10-1 and TRBJ2-1; D is possibly TRBD1 (6 bases). CDR1 and CDR2 from the germline V gene are WNHNN and SYGVQD (reference sequence). This CDR3 is built from 16 residues. V was pared by 4 bases and J by 4 bases, with 17 bases between.

For the CDR3, the DNA is TGTGCCATCAGTGGGACCGGGACAGGGGGCACCGGGGAGCTGTTTTTT. Protein: CAISGTGTGGTGELFF. This sequence joins TRBV10-3 and TRBJ2-2; 11 nucleotides match TRBD1. The CDR3 contains 16 residues. The V and J ends lost 4 bases and 4 bases, in that order; junction bases with no gene match: 5. The V gene's germline CDR1 is ENHRY and CDR2 SYGVKD.

This rearrangement joins TRBV5-1 to TRBJ2-7; tentatively, D is TRBD2 (7 bases). The CDR3 contains 15 residues. The V end lost 4 bases, the J end lost 6 bases, and 20 bases lay between the germline ends. Germline V gives CDR1 SGHRS, CDR2 YFSETQ. The CDR3 sequence is CASSGGVGGRGEQYV. CDR3 nucleotides: TGCGCCAGCAGCGGCGGCGTCGGGGGGCGCGGCGAGCAGTACGTC.

V usage is TRBV2 and J usage is TRBJ2-7; 7 bases agree with TRBD2. CDR3 length: 12 residues. Trimming cost V 9 bases and J 5 bases; bases outside gene matches: 7. The germline gives CDR1 SNHLY, CDR2 FYNNEI. The CDR3 region is CASNGGNDEQYF. CDR3 nucleotides: TGTGCCAGTAACGGGGGGAACGACGAGCAGTACTTC.

CDR3: CASSSGGARVGYTF. CDR3 DNA sequence: TGTGCCAGCAGCTCCGGGGGCGCGAGAGTTGGCTACACCTTC. V usage is TRBV7-2 and J usage is TRBJ1-2; D is possibly TRBD1 (6 bases). The CDR3 is 14 residues long. Trimming took 4 bases from V and 7 from J, leaving 16 bases between them. CDR1 is SGHTA, CDR2 FQGNSA, per germline.

This clone occurred once. The chain recombines TRBV19 with TRBJ1-4; no reliable D call. From germline, CDR1 is LNHDA and CDR2 SQIVND (reference sequence). V was cut by 3 bases and J by 7 bases, with 9 bases left in between. The CDR3 has 13 residues. The CDR3 here is CASSIGPAEKLFF. CDR3 bases: TGTGCCAGTAGTATCGGCCCCGCTGAAAAACTGTTTTTT.

The chain recombines TRBV5-1 with TRBJ2-1; D not resolved. The V gene lost 4 bases and the J gene lost 9 bases, with 17 bases spanning the gap. Per germline, CDR1 SGHRS and CDR2 YFSETQ. CDR3 length: 14 amino acids. The CDR3 coding sequence is TGCGCCAGCAGCCCGGCGCCCCCGGCGGTTGAGCAGTTCTTC. Encoded protein: CASSPAPPAVEQFF. The full variable domain, its missing parts supplied by reference TRBV5-1 and TRBJ2-1, is KAGVTQTPRYLIKTRGQQVTLSCSPISGHRSVSWYQQTPGQGLQFLFEYFSETQRNKGNFPGRFSGRQFSNSRSEMNVSTLELGDSALYLCASSPAPPAVEQFFGPGTRLTVL.